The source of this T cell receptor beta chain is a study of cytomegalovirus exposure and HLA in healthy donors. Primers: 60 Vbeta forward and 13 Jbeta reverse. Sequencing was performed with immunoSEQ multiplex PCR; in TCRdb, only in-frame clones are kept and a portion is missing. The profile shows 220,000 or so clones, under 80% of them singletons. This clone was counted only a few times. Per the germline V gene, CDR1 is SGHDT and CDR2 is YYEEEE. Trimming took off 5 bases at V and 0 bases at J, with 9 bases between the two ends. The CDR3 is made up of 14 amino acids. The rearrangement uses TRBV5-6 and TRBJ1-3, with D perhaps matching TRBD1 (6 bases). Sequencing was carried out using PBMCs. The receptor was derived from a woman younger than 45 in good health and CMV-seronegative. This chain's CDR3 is CASRSTGSGNTIYF. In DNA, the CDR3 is TGTGCCAGCAGGTCGACAGGCTCTGGAAACACCATATATTTT.